These T cell receptor beta chains were read from a single sample in a study of early T cells in non-severe SARS-CoV-2 infection. TCRdb re-called the 5' RACE reads through MiXCR, storing one row per CDR3 protein. Here the sample spans approximately 73,000 distinct CDR3 sequences, approximately 10% being singletons. Sequenced: whole blood. The origin of the receptors is an adult who was a healthcare worker with PCR-confirmed SARS-CoV-2 infection or an uninfected control (not recorded which). Both conserved end residues are part of each CDR3.

16,TRBJ2-6,TRBV4-3,CASSQDSTSGANVLTF
15,TRBJ2-5,TRBV11-2,CASSLVGTEEETQYF
14,TRBJ2-5,TRBV4-1,CASSQGNGQETQYF
15,TRBJ1-2,TRBV7-2,CASSLAFGGQAGYTF
12,TRBJ1-2,TRBV18,CASSTVDYGYTF
14,TRBJ2-6,TRBV29-1,CSVGPSSGANVLTF
15,TRBJ2-3,TRBV25-1,CASGIGGPSTDTQYF
13,TRBJ2-5,TRBV9,CASSGQGAETQYF
12,TRBJ1-1,TRBV2,CASTGSNTEAFF
18,TRBJ2-1,TRBV14,CASSLYRGFGGSYNEQFF
15,TRBJ1-5,TRBV9,CASSVASDSNQPQHF
14,TRBJ2-5,TRBV25-1,CASSPKYSEETQYF
13,TRBJ2-7,TRBV7-2,CASSLADPHEQYF
17,TRBJ2-2,TRBV7-8,CASSSKASGGGTGELFF
11,TRBJ1-1,TRBV25-1,CASSTGGTSFF
15,TRBJ2-5,TRBV20-1,CSARDFVGGQETQYF
13,TRBJ2-5,TRBV9,CASSPQGKETQYF
13,TRBJ2-5,TRBV19,CASTAGFGETQYF
20,TRBJ2-6,TRBV7-9,CASSSFPRRTASSGANVLTF
16,TRBJ2-3,TRBV6-5,CASSKMLAGAGDTQYF
12,TRBJ2-3,TRBV28,CASSLGQGAQYF
13,TRBJ1-2,TRBV12-3/TRBV12-4,CASRRDTLYGYTF
17,TRBJ2-3,TRBV5-1,CASTSGRTSGGADTQYF
17,TRBJ1-1,TRBV24-1,CATSDDGQGQGNTEAFF
16,TRBJ2-7,TRBV5-1,CASSFARTGTWYEQYF
15,TRBJ2-1,TRBV27,CASQLRGTSGNEQFF
20,TRBJ2-7,TRBV4-3,CASSPSVYGPGGGTSYEQYF